The 27 T cell receptor beta chains below were found in one sample sequenced in a study of OX40 agonist ivuxolimab in advanced cancers. Profiling relied on immunoSEQ multiplex PCR, and the TCRdb table lists in-frame clones only, not all of them. This table has approximately 80,000 clones, just over 90% appearing once. The sample in question was CD4+ or CD8+ T cells sorted from blood, obtained in a trial of the OX40 agonist ivuxolimab. The source is an adult with an advanced solid tumor such as melanoma, head and neck, liver or kidney cancer.

In DNA, the CDR3 is TGTGCCAGCAGGATTGGGGGTAGGGGCTACACCTTC. This codes for CASRIGGRGYTF. This rearrangement joins TRBV28 to TRBJ1-2; perhaps TRBD1 as D (5 bases). Trimming removed 6 bases at V and 8 bases at J, with 13 bases between. The germline CDR1 and CDR2 sequences are MDHEN and SYDVKM. The CDR3 has 12 amino acids.

V is TRBV7-2 and J is TRBJ2-7, with a possible D match to TRBD2 (5 bases). V was clipped by 3 bases and J by 6 bases, with 18 bases between them. This CDR3 is 15 amino acids long. Germline V gene lookup returns CDR1 SGHTA and CDR2 FQGNSA. Here the CDR3 reads CASSLSVGVRREQYF. The CDR3 DNA reads TGTGCCAGCAGCTTGTCCGTGGGAGTGCGGCGCGAGCAGTACTTC. Together with reference TRBV7-2 and TRBJ2-7, the CDR3 gives the full variable domain: GAGVSQSPSNKVTEKGKDVELRCDPISGHTALYWYRQSLGQGLEFLIYFQGNSAPDKSGLPSDRFSAERTGGSVSTLTIQRTQQEDSAVYLCASSLSVGVRREQYFGPGTRLTVT.

This clone was recorded a few times. This chain uses TRBV7-9 with TRBJ1-6; possibly TRBD1 for D (5 bases). Trimming removed 4 bases at V and 6 bases at J, with 10 bases between. From germline, CDR1 is SEHNR and CDR2 FQNEAQ (reference sequence). CDR3 length equals 14 residues. CDR3 amino acids: CASSSDSSNSPLHF. In DNA, the CDR3 is TGTGCCAGCAGCTCCGACAGCTCTAATTCACCCCTCCACTTT. Full variable domain (outside the CDR3, taken from reference TRBV7-9 and TRBJ1-6): DTGVSQNPRHKITKRGQNVTFRCDPISEHNRLYWYRQTLGQGPEFLTYFQNEAQLEKSRLLSDRFSAERPKGSFSTLEIQRTEQGDSAMYLCASSSDSSNSPLHFGNGTRLTVT.

The rearrangement links TRBV10-2 to TRBJ2-3; D call uncertain. CDR1 and CDR2 (germline): WSHSY, SAAADI. With 6 bases removed from V and 6 bases from J, the gap between germline ends came to 4 bases. The CDR3 totals 10 residues. The CDR3 here is CASSEDTQYF. DNA of the CDR3: TGCGCCAGCAGCGAGGATACGCAGTATTTT.

The chain uses TRBV9 and TRBJ2-3; D is unresolved. The CDR3 spans 16 residues. Trimming shortened V by 0 bases and J by 4 bases, and 15 bases separated the two germline ends. Looked up from germline, CDR1 is SGDLS and CDR2 is YYNGEE. The CDR3 DNA is TGTGCCAGCAGCGTAGCTATAGGGTATAACGCAGATACGCAGTATTTT. Translating gives CASSVAIGYNADTQYF.

The chain is built from TRBV18 and TRBJ1-1, with D tentatively TRBD1 (5 bases). The germline CDR1 and CDR2 sequences are KGHSH and LQKENI. The V and J ends lost 4 bases and 5 bases respectively, with 8 bases between them. The CDR3 covers 12 residues. The CDR3 protein is CASSHGGTEAFF. The DNA for the CDR3 is TGTGCCAGCTCACACGGGGGGACTGAAGCTTTCTTT.

In this sample, this clone turned up once. The chain employs TRBV4-3 and TRBJ2-3; no reliable D call. Deletions cut 8 bases from V and 8 bases from J, with 17 bases between. The V gene's germline CDR1 is LGHNA and CDR2 YSLEER. The length of the CDR3 is 13 residues. CDR3: CASGVGPLATQYF. The CDR3 nucleotides are TGCGCCAGCGGGGTAGGACCTCTCGCTACGCAGTATTTT.

A single count supports this clone. The chain couples TRBV7-2 to TRBJ1-1; maybe TRBD1 (5 bases). Per germline, CDR1 SGHTA and CDR2 FQGNSA. The CDR3 has 12 amino acids. The V end lost 1 base, the J end lost 7 bases, and 7 bases lay between the germline ends. This CDR3 is CASSLDQGEAFF. Written as DNA, the CDR3 is TGTGCCAGCAGCTTAGATCAGGGTGAAGCTTTCTTT.

This clone was seen a handful of times. The V gene is TRBV18, the J gene TRBJ1-1, with D unclear. The germline V gene has CDR1 KGHSH and CDR2 LQKENI. CDR3 length: 13 amino acids. The germline V and J ends were trimmed by 2 bases and 3 bases, with 7 bases remaining between them. CDR3 amino acids: CASSPWAYTEAFF. In DNA form, the CDR3 reads TGTGCCAGCTCACCATGGGCCTACACTGAAGCTTTCTTT.

The V gene is TRBV4-1, the J gene TRBJ1-1; D is undetermined. V was trimmed by 1 base and J by 1 base, leaving 4 bases between them. CDR1 is MGHRA and CDR2 is YSYEKL in the germline V gene. The CDR3 is made up of 13 amino acids. DNA of the CDR3: TGCGCCAGCAGCCAAGTGGCGAACACTGAAGCTTTCTTT. Translated: CASSQVANTEAFF.

The chain couples TRBV7-2 to TRBJ1-2; possible D gene TRBD1, 5 bases. There are 14 residues in the CDR3. Germline V lookup: CDR1 SGHTA, CDR2 FQGNSA. V was pared by 3 bases and J by 8 bases, with 16 bases between. DNA of the CDR3: TGTGCCAGCAGCTTGGCTGTCCAGGGAGGAGGCTACACCTTC. It specifies CASSLAVQGGGYTF.

J is TRBJ2-5 and V is TRBV18; no reliable D call. The CDR3 has 14 residues. CDR1 and CDR2 (germline): KGHSH, LQKENI. Trimming pared 3 bases from V and 5 bases from J, leaving 13 bases between. This CDR3 is CASSPQYSRETQYF. The CDR3 nucleotides read TGTGCCAGCTCACCTCAATATTCTAGGGAGACCCAGTACTTC.

The gene calls are TRBV7-3 and TRBJ2-1, with TRBD1 matching 8 bases. This CDR3 comprises 15 residues. The germline gives CDR1 SGHTA, CDR2 FQGTGA. The V and J ends lost 2 bases and 9 bases, in that order; junction bases with no gene match: 9. In nucleotides, the CDR3 is TGTGCCAGCAGCTTATATGGGACAGGTTCCACTGAGCAGTTCTTC. Residues: CASSLYGTGSTEQFF.

Written as DNA, the CDR3 is TGTGCCAGCAGTCTCCGAAGACAGGGTCGTGACACCGGGGAGCTGTTTTTT. It encodes CASSLRRQGRDTGELFF. The chain links TRBV28 to TRBJ2-2; 7 bases fit TRBD1. Trimming at V came to 5 bases and at J to 3 bases, leaving 12 bases not matched to a gene. The CDR3 covers 17 residues. The V gene's germline CDR1 is MDHEN and CDR2 SYDVKM.

The chain uses TRBV19 and TRBJ2-2; tentatively, D is TRBD2 (6 bases). This CDR3 is built from 15 residues. Trimming stripped 2 bases from V and 3 bases from J, with 10 bases between. Germline CDR1 and CDR2: LNHDA and SQIVND (reference sequence). CDR3 region: CASSISGVYTGELFF. Written as DNA, the CDR3 is TGTGCCAGTAGTATATCGGGGGTATACACCGGGGAGCTGTTTTTT.

The chain carries TRBV11-3 and TRBJ2-7; TRBD2 aligns across 12 bases. V gave up 0 bases and J gave up 7 bases; unmatched junction bases: 7. CDR1 SGHNT and CDR2 YENEEA come from the germline V gene. The CDR3 runs 16 residues. CDR3 DNA sequence: TGTGCCAGCAGCTTAGAAGCTAGCGGGGGGGCCCGTGAGCAGTACTTC. Protein sequence: CASSLEASGGAREQYF.

The gene calls are TRBV5-6 and TRBJ2-5; unclear D gene. The CDR3 has 13 residues. Per the germline V gene, CDR1 is SGHDT and CDR2 is YYEEEE. V lost 3 bases to trimming and J lost 5 bases, with 11 bases between them. The CDR3 protein is CASSSTGKETQYF. CDR3 nucleotide sequence: TGTGCCAGCAGCTCGACGGGTAAGGAGACCCAGTACTTC. The full variable domain, rest sourced from reference TRBV5-6 and TRBJ2-5, is DAGVTQSPTHLIKTRGQQVTLRCSPKSGHDTVSWYQQALGQGPQFIFQYYEEEERQRGNFPDRFSGHQFPNYSSELNVNALLLGDSALYLCASSSTGKETQYFGPGTRLLVL.

V and J are TRBV5-5 and TRBJ1-5; possibly TRBD1 for D (6 bases). The germline V gene encodes CDR1 SGHKS and CDR2 YYEKEE (reference sequence). Trimming pared 4 bases from V and 3 bases from J, leaving 11 bases between. This CDR3 has 14 residues. The CDR3 region is CASSVGTPNQPQHF. For the CDR3, the DNA is TGTGCCAGCAGCGTAGGGACACCCAATCAGCCCCAGCATTTT. The full variable domain, its missing parts supplied by reference TRBV5-5 and TRBJ1-5, is DAGVTQSPTHLIKTRGQQVTLRCSPISGHKSVSWYQQVLGQGPQFIFQYYEKEERGRGNFPDRFSARQFPNYSSELNVNALLLGDSALYLCASSVGTPNQPQHFGDGTRLSIL.

DNA of the CDR3: TGTGCCAGCAGCTTACAGGAGTACGAGCAGTACTTC. Translated, it gives CASSLQEYEQYF. The chain carries TRBV7-8 and TRBJ2-7; D is unclear. CDR3 size: 12 residues. Germline V gives CDR1 SGHVS, CDR2 FQNEAQ. The V end was cut by 2 bases, the J end by 4 bases, with 6 bases between.

The chain has TRBV28 and TRBJ2-7; D possibly corresponds to TRBD2 (6 bases). Germline V gene sequence: CDR1 MDHEN, CDR2 SYDVKM. The CDR3 contains 12 residues. Trimming stripped 6 bases from V and 9 bases from J, with 15 bases between. The CDR3 region is CASSSGGGGQYF. The CDR3 DNA reads as TGTGCCAGCAGCTCCGGGGGTGGTGGGCAGTACTTC.

This chain joins TRBV10-3 and TRBJ2-5; 7 nucleotides agree with TRBD2. The germline V gene encodes CDR1 ENHRY and CDR2 SYGVKD. Unmatched junction bases numbered 9, after V lost 4 bases and J lost 1 base. There are 16 residues in the CDR3. CDR3 sequence reads: CAISGMAGDSQETQYF. The CDR3 nucleotides are TGTGCCATCAGTGGAATGGCGGGGGATTCCCAAGAGACCCAGTACTTC.

The chain employs TRBV18 and TRBJ1-5; 10 bases are a match to TRBD1. CDR1 and CDR2 from the germline V gene are KGHSH and LQKENI. This CDR3 region has 17 residues. The ends lost 6 bases at V and 1 base at J; junction bases unmatched: 9. The CDR3 nucleotides read TGTGCCAGCTCCCTTACTCCGGGACAGGGGAGCAATCAGCCCCAGCATTTT. It encodes CASSLTPGQGSNQPQHF.

CDR3: CASSFDPIWDPGELFF. CDR3 DNA sequence: TGTGCCAGCAGCTTCGACCCGATATGGGACCCCGGGGAGCTGTTTTTT. The chain uses TRBV5-6 and TRBJ2-2, with D perhaps given as TRBD1 or TRBD2 (5 bases each). The germline CDR1 and CDR2 sequences are SGHDT and YYEEEE. The V end was cut by 2 bases, the J end by 6 bases, with 17 bases between. The length of the CDR3 is 16 residues.

The chain carries TRBV9 and TRBJ1-5; 10 nucleotides align to TRBD1. With 4 bases clipped from V and 0 bases from J, the junction kept 13 bases outside the gene matches. Germline-derived CDR1 and CDR2 are SGDLS and YYNGEE. This CDR3 is 19 amino acids long. CDR3 amino acids: CASSTQPGQGNYSNQPQHF. Here the CDR3 DNA reads TGTGCCAGCAGCACCCAACCGGGACAGGGGAATTATAGCAATCAGCCCCAGCATTTT.

This rearrangement joins TRBV7-8 to TRBJ1-2; TRBD1 is a possible D gene (5 bases). Germline assignment: CDR1 SGHVS and CDR2 FQNEAQ. Trimming stripped 5 bases from V and 5 bases from J, with 24 bases between. The CDR3 spans 17 residues. In nucleotides, the CDR3 is TGTGCCAGCAGCCCCCGCCGGGACCCTGGGGACTATTATGGCTACACCTTC. Amino acids: CASSPRRDPGDYYGYTF.

This rearrangement joins TRBV28 to TRBJ1-2; tentatively, D is TRBD1 (5 bases). The CDR3 has 13 residues. With 5 bases removed from V and 8 bases from J, the gap between germline ends came to 15 bases. CDR1 and CDR2 from the germline V gene are MDHEN and SYDVKM. Here the CDR3 reads CASSAPGTRGYTF. DNA of the CDR3: TGTGCCAGCAGTGCCCCAGGGACTCGCGGCTACACCTTC.

The rearrangement uses TRBV28 and TRBJ1-4; D is ambiguous. The germline gives CDR1 MDHEN, CDR2 SYDVKM. The germline V and J ends were trimmed by 4 bases and 5 bases, with 17 bases remaining between them. There are 16 residues in the CDR3. The CDR3 DNA follows: TGTGCCAGCAGTTCCCCGGTGGGCAGAGGGAATGAAAAACTGTTTTTT. Translating gives CASSSPVGRGNEKLFF.